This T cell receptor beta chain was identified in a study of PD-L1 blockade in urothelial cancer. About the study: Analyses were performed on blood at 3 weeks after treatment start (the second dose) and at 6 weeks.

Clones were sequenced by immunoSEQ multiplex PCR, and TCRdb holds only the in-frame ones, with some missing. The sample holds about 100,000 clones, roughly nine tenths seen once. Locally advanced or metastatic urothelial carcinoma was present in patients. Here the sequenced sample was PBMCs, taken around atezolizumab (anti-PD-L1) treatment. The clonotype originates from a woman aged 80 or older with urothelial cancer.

The CDR3 sequence is CASSQNPGNQPQHF. DNA for the CDR3: TGTGCCAGCAGCCAAAACCCAGGGAATCAGCCCCAGCATTTT. The rearrangement uses TRBV2 and TRBJ1-5, with D maybe TRBD1 (5 bases). This CDR3 has 14 residues. In germline, CDR1 is SNHLY, CDR2 FYNNEI. Trimming shortened V by 6 bases and J by 4 bases, and 13 bases separated the two germline ends.